This T cell receptor (beta chain) was identified during a study of blood T cells in healthy people across ages. Overall study findings and caveats: Greater diversity and more naive CD4+ cells were seen in long-lived donors than in aged donors.

The authors ran a second PCR of roughly 6 to 12 cycles using a sample-barcoded 5' primer and a J-beta primer mix. Using its own MiXCR run on the 5' RACE reads, TCRdb lists one record per CDR3 protein. The sample includes almost 1 million distinct CDR3 sequences, 45% to 60% of them seen just once. A note on this clonotype: The antigen remains unidentified.

A minimum of 6 micrograms of total RNA was extracted per sample. Sequencing was carried out using blood. This TCR came from an older woman in good health.

The CDR3 nucleotides read TGTGCCAGCAATCACAGCCAAGAGACCCAGTACTTC. Amino acids: CASNHSQETQYF. The chain has TRBV27 and TRBJ2-5; D is ambiguous. The V and J ends lost 7 bases and 1 base respectively, with 7 bases between them. Germline V lookup: CDR1 MNHEY, CDR2 SMNVEV (reference sequence). The CDR3 spans 12 residues.